A single sample gave rise to the 7 T cell receptor beta chains below, sequenced in a study of cytomegalovirus exposure and HLA in healthy donors (TCRdb year 2017). Libraries were made using the immunoSEQ multiplex PCR assay. For the multiplex PCR, a mixture combining 60 forward primers for TCR Vbeta segments and 13 reverse primers for TCR Jbeta segments was used. Held by TCRdb, this immuneACCESS table contains in-frame sequences only and omits some clones. Under half of the omission traces to an unresolved V gene where checked; the cause of the rest is unknown. The sample includes about 130,000 clones, with 70% to 85% observed a single time. The ten largest account for roughly 1.5% of the sample. Sequences were obtained from PBMCs. Receptors originate from a female donor in good health and CMV-seronegative.

Comments on this clone: This specimen includes other DNA sequences encoding the same CDR3. The CDR3 DNA is TGTGCCAGCAGCGGACAGGGGCGAGAGACCCAGTACTTC. It is translated as CASSGQGRETQYF. The chain links TRBV2 to TRBJ2-5, with TRBD1 matching 9 bases. Germline CDR1 SNHLY, CDR2 FYNNEI. Trimming took 6 bases from V and 4 from J; bases not matched to a gene: 3. CDR3 length equals 13 residues.

This clone has a single count. This chain joins TRBV7-2 and TRBJ2-1, with 10 bases matching TRBD2. The CDR3 consists of 16 residues. Germline V gene lookup returns CDR1 SGHTA and CDR2 FQGNSA. With V trimmed by 3 bases and J by 2 bases, 4 bases remained unmatched. In DNA, the CDR3 is TGTGCCAGCAGCTTGACGGGACTAGCGACCTACAATGAGCAGTTCTTC. Its protein product is CASSLTGLATYNEQFF.

The V and J genes are TRBV5-6 and TRBJ2-7; 7 bases agree with TRBD1. After removal of 3 bases from V and 5 bases from J, the junction contained 8 bases not matched to a gene. This CDR3 region has 14 residues. Germline lookup yields CDR1 SGHDT and CDR2 YYEEEE. The CDR3 bases are TGTGCCAGCAGCTACTTACAGGGGACCCACGAGCAGTACTTC. Protein sequence: CASSYLQGTHEQYF.

The chain carries TRBV4-3 and TRBJ2-7; 7 nucleotides line up with TRBD2. The trim removed 1 base at V and 7 bases at J, leaving 7 bases unmatched. This CDR3 contains 14 residues. Germline CDR1 and CDR2: LGHNA and YSLEER. In nucleotides, the CDR3 is TGCGCCAGCAGCCAAGCCGGGAGGACTGGGGAGCAGTACTTC. This gives the protein CASSQAGRTGEQYF.

This clone has more than one count but fewer than ten. This chain connects TRBV29-1 to TRBJ1-1, with 8 bases identical to TRBD1. The V gene's germline CDR1 is SQVTM and CDR2 ANQGSEA. The CDR3 totals 13 residues. J gave up 3 bases and V 4 bases, and 4 bases lay outside the gene matches. The CDR3 is CSVGGQGDTEAFF. Here the CDR3 DNA reads TGCAGCGTTGGCGGACAGGGCGACACTGAAGCTTTCTTT.

V and J are TRBV21-1 and TRBJ2-3; TRBD1 is the table's D call and was not checked against the DNA. TRBV21-1 is given as a pseudogene. This CDR3 spans 14 amino acids. The CDR3 bases are TGTGCCAGCAGAGACAGGGAACCCACAGATACGCAGTATTTT. Translated: CASRDREPTDTQYF.

This clone was seen a few times. V and J are TRBV19 and TRBJ2-1; TRBD2 agrees at 10 bases. This CDR3 region has 15 residues. Germline CDR1 is LNHDA and CDR2 is SQIVND (reference sequence). V gave up 3 bases and J gave up 4 bases; unmatched junction bases: 3. The CDR3 nucleotides read TGTGCCAGTAGTATCCTACTAGCGGGGTACAATGAGCAGTTCTTC. This sequence encodes CASSILLAGYNEQFF.